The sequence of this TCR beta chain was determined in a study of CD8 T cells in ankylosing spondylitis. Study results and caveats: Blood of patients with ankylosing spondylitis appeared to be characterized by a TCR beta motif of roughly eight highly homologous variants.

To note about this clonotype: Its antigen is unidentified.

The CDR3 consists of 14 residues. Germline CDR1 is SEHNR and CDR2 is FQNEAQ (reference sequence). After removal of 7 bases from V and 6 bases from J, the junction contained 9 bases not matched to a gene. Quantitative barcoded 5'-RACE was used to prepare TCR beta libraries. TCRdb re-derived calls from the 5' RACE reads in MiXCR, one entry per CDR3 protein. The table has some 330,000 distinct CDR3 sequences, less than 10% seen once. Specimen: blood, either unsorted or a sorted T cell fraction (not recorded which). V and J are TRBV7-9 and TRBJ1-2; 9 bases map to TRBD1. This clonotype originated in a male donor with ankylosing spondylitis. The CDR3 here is CASNTPGQGDGYTF. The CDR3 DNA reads TGTGCCAGCAACACACCGGGACAGGGCGATGGCTACACCTTC.